Listed below are T cell receptor beta chains from one sample, sequenced in a study of HIV-infected patients and healthy controls. MiXCR was run by TCRdb on the 5' RACE reads, yielding one entry per CDR3 protein. The sample lists 15,000 to 20,000 distinct CDR3 sequences, 5.5% occurring once. The sample comprised blood. The receptors originated from an adult in good health. Both conserved end residues are part of each CDR3. D genes are given only for firm matches.

TRBD2	TRBV20-1	TRBJ2-7	CSASSGDEQYF
NA	TRBV20-1	TRBJ2-1	CSARDNSEQFF
NA	TRBV7-2	TRBJ1-5	CASSLAYSNQPQHF
NA	TRBV2	TRBJ1-4	CASRAQGREKLFF
NA	TRBV5-6	TRBJ1-4	CASSFTEIATNEKLFF
TRBD2	TRBV6-1	TRBJ2-1	CASSLSSGGHNEQFF
NA	TRBV28	TRBJ1-2	CASSPGLGSYGYTF
TRBD1	TRBV6-5	TRBJ1-2	CASSYSIKGASGYTF
TRBD1	TRBV6-2/TRBV6-3	TRBJ2-6	CASRGPFSGQGSRGANVLTF
NA	TRBV10-3	TRBJ2-1	CAIKGDPTGSSNNEQFF
TRBD2	TRBV20-1	TRBJ2-3	CSAYPHGLAGGSDTQYF
NA	TRBV6-6	TRBJ1-1	CASSLLIGGTEAFF
NA	TRBV3-1	TRBJ2-7	CASSPNGRVPRYEQYF
NA	TRBV14	TRBJ1-3	CASSQVGFSGNTIYF
NA	TRBV4-2	TRBJ1-2	CASSPTKRGVEGYTF
TRBD1	TRBV28	TRBJ1-2	CASTSGRGRGYGYTF
TRBD1	TRBV4-3	TRBJ2-6	CASSQEQGELVGANVLTF
TRBD2	TRBV5-1	TRBJ2-5	CASSLGLAGVLGETQYF
TRBD1	TRBV27	TRBJ2-3	CASSPETGMIADTQYF
NA	TRBV28	TRBJ1-5	CASTGWGQPQHF
TRBD1	TRBV10-3	TRBJ1-2	CAIRGQSNYGYTF
NA	TRBV14	TRBJ2-7	CASSQGTGQYF
NA	TRBV4-1	TRBJ1-2	CASSLKTGFGYGYTF
NA	TRBV27	TRBJ1-4	CASSLAGSGRKLFF
TRBD1	TRBV27	TRBJ1-2	CASSQQGADGYTF
TRBD1	TRBV5-4	TRBJ1-5	CASSQLITGQGESYSNQPQHF
TRBD1	TRBV5-1	TRBJ2-7	CASSRGGQGSYEQYF
NA	TRBV27	TRBJ1-1	CASSSPHTEAFF
NA	TRBV20-1	TRBJ1-3	CSASPGQSSGNTIYF
NA	TRBV5-1	TRBJ1-1	CASSLEPRGTEAFF
NA	TRBV24-1	TRBJ2-6	CATSGSFPGANVLTF
NA	TRBV5-4	TRBJ1-2	CASSLGMRYGYTF
NA	TRBV7-8	TRBJ2-7	CASTHRNFMNYEQYF
NA	TRBV6-2/TRBV6-3	TRBJ2-5	CASSSYRSGYQETQYF
NA	TRBV10-2	TRBJ2-3	CASSEGRSTQYF
NA	TRBV10-3	TRBJ1-1	CAISEGKEFYYTEAFF
TRBD2	TRBV11-2	TRBJ2-6	CASSSLAGRGMSGANVLTF
NA	TRBV12-3/TRBV12-4	TRBJ1-4	CASSFSRSTGRISKKLFF
NA	TRBV12-3/TRBV12-4	TRBJ1-1	CASSLMSSNTEAFF
NA	TRBV7-8	TRBJ2-5	CASSFRGRRETQYF
NA	TRBV27	TRBJ2-7	CASSLGQQSYEQYF
NA	TRBV7-7	TRBJ1-3	CASSLGRGSGNTIYF
NA	TRBV7-9	TRBJ2-4	CASSSRAPRNIQYF
NA	TRBV5-4	TRBJ2-7	CASSSVRGHEQYF
NA	TRBV28	TRBJ2-7	CASSFLPGSSYEQYF
NA	TRBV29-1	TRBJ1-1	CSVETGRGTEAFF
TRBD2	TRBV18	TRBJ2-1	CASSPDRGGWNEQFF
NA	TRBV21-1	TRBJ2-3	CASSPRSGGEDTQYF
NA	TRBV12-3/TRBV12-4	TRBJ1-1	CASSPGRFNTEAFF
NA	TRBV11-2	TRBJ2-5	CASSSPRDQETQYF
TRBD1	TRBV12-3/TRBV12-4	TRBJ2-3	CASSLSQGAPTDTQYF
TRBD1	TRBV9	TRBJ1-1	CASSPLSTGVETEAFF